A selection of T cell receptor beta chains follows, all from one sample in a study of blood T cells in healthy people across ages. TCRdb processed the 5' RACE reads anew with MiXCR; each CDR3 protein has one entry. This repertoire shows roughly 1.9 million distinct CDR3 sequences, roughly two fifths found once; its top ten account for under 30%. Sequenced: blood. Source of these receptors: a human donor in good health. The CDR3 runs from the conserved cysteine through the conserved F or W. The D gene is left open where the match is weak. Size is omitted from some rows. Given values are once, few, many or a class for expanded clones.

>TRBV6-4|TRBJ1-2|-|few|15
TGTGCCAGCAGTGATAGGTCGGGGGCGGACTATGGCTACACCTTC
CASSDRSGADYGYTF
>TRBV9|TRBJ2-1|-|few|18
TGTGCCAGCAGCGTGACCCTCTCGGGAGGACAGACAAGCAATGAGCAGTTCTTC
CASSVTLSGGQTSNEQFF
>TRBV24-1|TRBJ2-7|-|few|13
TGTGCCACCAGTTCTGTGGGACTGTACGAGCAGTACTTC
CATSSVGLYEQYF
>TRBV11-2|TRBJ1-2|-|-|13
TGTGCCAGCAGCCCGGGGATAGTCGGTGGCTACACCTTC
CASSPGIVGGYTF
>TRBV20-1|TRBJ2-3|-|-|14
TGCAGTGCTAGAGAGGATTCTAGCACAGATACGCAGTATTTT
CSAREDSSTDTQYF
>TRBV6-5|TRBJ2-7|TRBD1|-|15
TGTGCCAGCTCTCCCTCCCGGGACAGGGTGTCCGAGCAGTACTTC
CASSPSRDRVSEQYF
>TRBV4-2|TRBJ2-7|-|-|16
TGTGCCAGCAGCCAATTAATCGCACAGGGCTCCTACGAGCAGTACTTC
CASSQLIAQGSYEQYF
>TRBV2|TRBJ2-5|-|-|15
TGTGCCAGCATCGGGACTCTCTTCGGCCAAGAGACCCAGTACTTC
CASIGTLFGQETQYF
>TRBV20-1|TRBJ2-1|TRBD2|-|14
TGCAGTGCTTGGTCTAGCGGGGGCTTCAATGAGCAGTTCTTC
CSAWSSGGFNEQFF
>TRBV20-1|TRBJ2-1|TRBD2|-|14
TGCAGTGCTAGAGGGGGGGGGAGAGGCGATGAGCAGTTCTTC
CSARGGGRGDEQFF
>TRBV6-2/TRBV6-3|TRBJ1-2|-|-|15
TGTGCCAGCAGTTATCAAGTGGCCGGGGGCTATGGCTACACCTTC
CASSYQVAGGYGYTF
>TRBV10-3|TRBJ1-5|-|once|16
TGTGCCATCAGTGACTTGTCACGGGAGGGCAGTCAGCCCCAGCATTTT
CAISDLSREGSQPQHF
>TRBV7-2|TRBJ1-2|-|-|15
TGTGCCAGCAGGTACACCGCCGGGACAAACTATGGCTACACCTTC
CASRYTAGTNYGYTF
>TRBV29-1|TRBJ2-5|-|-|13
TGCAGCGTATCAGAAAGCGTGGTCGAGACCCAGTACTTC
CSVSESVVETQYF
>TRBV27|TRBJ1-2|TRBD1|-|17
TGTGCCAGCAGTTTATCCGGACAGGGCCATATTAACTATGGCTACACCTTC
CASSLSGQGHINYGYTF
>TRBV12-3/TRBV12-4|TRBJ2-5|-|-|13
TGTGCCAGCAGCCCGGGACTGATAGAGACCCAGTACTTC
CASSPGLIETQYF
>TRBV12-3/TRBV12-4|TRBJ1-1|TRBD1|few|14
TGTGCCAGCATCAGAGGACAGGGGAACACTGAAGCTTTCTTT
CASIRGQGNTEAFF
>TRBV5-6|TRBJ1-2|-|few|14
TGTGCCAGCAGCTTGCAGCTGGGAAACTATGGCTACACCTTC
CASSLQLGNYGYTF
>TRBV3-1|TRBJ2-1|TRBD1|-|15
TGTGCCAGCAGCCACCAGGGGGCCGGCTACAATGAGCAGTTCTTC
CASSHQGAGYNEQFF
>TRBV4-1|TRBJ2-1|-|few|14
TGCGCCAGCAGCCAAGCTTCTCCCAGAAATGAGCAGTTCTTC
CASSQASPRNEQFF
>TRBV12-3/TRBV12-4|TRBJ2-2|-|-|16
TGTGCCAGCGCCGATCGACCCCTCGCGAACACCGGGGAGCTGTTTTTT
CASADRPLANTGELFF
>TRBV7-2|TRBJ2-3|-|-|12
TGTGCCAGCAGCTCGAGTAAAGATACGCAGTATTTT
CASSSSKDTQYF
>TRBV29-1|TRBJ2-7|-|-|14
TGCAGCGTGCTTCCTTCACAGAGCTCCTACGAGCAGTACTTC
CSVLPSQSSYEQYF
>TRBV2|TRBJ2-1|TRBD1|few|16
TGTGCCAGCAGTCACAGGACAGGGCCCTCCTACAATGAGCAGTTCTTC
CASSHRTGPSYNEQFF
>TRBV12-3/TRBV12-4|TRBJ1-1|TRBD1|once|14
TGTGCCAGCAGTAGACAGGGGAGGCGAACTGAAGCTTTCTTT
CASSRQGRRTEAFF
>TRBV5-1|TRBJ2-7|TRBD1|-|14
TGCGCCAGCAGCGTCCTGACAGGGGACCACGAGCAGTACTTC
CASSVLTGDHEQYF
>TRBV7-8|TRBJ2-7|-|-|12
TGTGCCAGCGCAGGGGTAACCTACGAGCAGTACTTC
CASAGVTYEQYF
>TRBV12-3/TRBV12-4|TRBJ1-2|TRBD1|-|16
TGTGCCAGCAGATTCCTCGAACCCGGGACAGGGTACGGCTACACCTTC
CASRFLEPGTGYGYTF
>TRBV7-2|TRBJ2-1|-|few|14
TGTGCCAGCAGCTTAGAAAGGGGTGGGTCAGGGCAGTTCTTC
CASSLERGGSGQFF
>TRBV5-6|TRBJ2-3|-|many|15
TGTGCCAGCAGCCTGAGACAGTTTAGCACAGATACGCAGTATTTT
CASSLRQFSTDTQYF
>TRBV7-2|TRBJ2-7|-|once|15
TGTGCCAGCAGCTTGCAGGGGCCCGACTCCTACGAGCAGTACTTC
CASSLQGPDSYEQYF
>TRBV7-7|TRBJ2-1|-|-|14
TGTGCCAGCAGCCTCGGAGAAGACGGCAATGAGCAGTTCTTC
CASSLGEDGNEQFF
>TRBV7-2|TRBJ1-2|-|many|15
TGTGCCAGCAGCCCTGGGACGGGAAACAACTATGGCTACACCTTC
CASSPGTGNNYGYTF
>TRBV6-5|TRBJ1-4|-|few|16
TGTGCCAGCAGTTACTACAGCGAGGCCCCCTTAGGAAAACTGTTTTTT
CASSYYSEAPLGKLFF
>TRBV7-6|TRBJ2-7|TRBD1|many|14
TGTGCCAGCAGCAAACGACAGGGTACCTACGAGCAGTACTTC
CASSKRQGTYEQYF
>TRBV5-5|TRBJ1-1|TRBD1|-|15
TGTGCCAGCAGGCGCCCCGGGACAGGGGACACTGAAGCTTTCTTT
CASRRPGTGDTEAFF
>TRBV4-3|TRBJ2-5|-|few|15
TGCGCCAGCAGCCAAGTAAGCGGGCCTCAAGAGACCCAGTACTTC
CASSQVSGPQETQYF